This T cell receptor beta chain was retrieved from a study of blood T cell repertoires in COVID-19. Authors' data handling: Reference gene primer amplification in the assay estimated nucleated cell counts. Repertoires were generated with immunoSEQ multiplex PCR, while TCRdb's copy carries only in-frame clones and drops some. D and trimming come from the DNA, and the V and J calls and clone size come from that table. The table records 130,000 to 150,000 clones, 87% of them present only once. This clone was detected many times. Trimming took 0 bases from V and 10 from J; bases not matched to a gene: 7. CDR3 length: 16 residues. Germline lookup yields CDR1 LGHNA and CDR2 YNFKEQ.

This TCR was sampled from a man aged 50-59 years who had recovered from COVID-19. J is TRBJ1-6 and V is TRBV4-2; 9 nucleotides align to TRBD1. Material: peripheral blood. CDR3 in DNA: TGTGCCAGCAGCCAAGATTCTTCACAGGGGGCATCACCCCTCCACTTT. Encoded protein: CASSQDSSQGASPLHF.